Listed here are 12 T cell receptor beta chains from one sample, sequenced in a study of shared clonotypes between healthy human individuals. Measured with immunoSEQ multiplex PCR; TCRdb has only the in-frame clones, and not every one. The sample includes around 1,900,000 clones, just under 95% of them seen just once. In the naive CD8 group, cells lacked CD45RO and were positively selected for CCR7, so terminally differentiated effector memory CD45RA+ cells were left out. The sample taken for sequencing was naive CD8+ T cells from PBMCs. The receptors were sampled from a man between 18 and 29 years old in good health. Some clones in this sample may be carry-over from other donors' samples.

This clone was counted a few times. The chain uses TRBV25-1 and TRBJ1-4; possibly TRBD1 for D (5 bases). V lost 8 bases and J 3 bases, leaving 10 bases between the germline ends. The CDR3 has 13 amino acids. The germline V gene encodes CDR1 MGHDK and CDR2 SYGVNS. CDR3 amino acids: CASEGEANEKLFF. In DNA form, the CDR3 reads TGTGCCAGCGAAGGGGAGGCTAATGAAAAACTGTTTTTT.

The chain links TRBV7-2 to TRBJ2-5, with 11 bases identical to TRBD2. V was pared by 5 bases and J by 5 bases, with 10 bases of the junction left unmatched. This CDR3 has 16 amino acids. Germline assignment: CDR1 SGHTA and CDR2 FQGNSA. The DNA of the CDR3 is TGTGCCAGCAGCCCTCGGCTAGCGGGAGGTACGGAGACCCAGTACTTC. Amino acids: CASSPRLAGGTETQYF.

About this clone itself: Other DNA sequences in the same sample also yield this CDR3. The gene calls are TRBV27 and TRBJ2-7, with D possibly being TRBD2 (5 bases). Deletions cut 5 bases from V and 2 bases from J, with 7 bases between. The CDR3 consists of 12 residues. Per germline, CDR1 MNHEY and CDR2 SMNVEV (reference sequence). The DNA of the CDR3 is TGTGCCAGCAGTCCCGGGACCTACGAGCAGTACTTC. Residues: CASSPGTYEQYF.

V usage is TRBV7-6 and J usage is TRBJ2-7, with 7 positions matching TRBD1. The germline V gene has CDR1 SGHVS and CDR2 FNYEAQ. The CDR3 sequence is 14 residues long. V trimming: 4 bases; J trimming: 2 bases; junction bases outside the gene matches: 5. DNA for the CDR3: TGTGCCAGCAGCTGGGGGACAGAAACCTACGAGCAGTACTTC. The encoded protein is CASSWGTETYEQYF.

In this sample, this clone turned up once. The rearrangement links TRBV5-6 to TRBJ2-7; 9 bases map to TRBD1. Losses at the gene ends were 4 bases for V and 3 bases for J; bases not matched to a gene: 14. CDR3 size: 17 residues. Germline loops: CDR1 SGHDT, CDR2 YYEEEE. This CDR3 reads CASSPRLSGTGYYEQYF. The CDR3 coding sequence is TGTGCCAGCAGCCCGAGATTGAGTGGGACAGGGTACTACGAGCAGTACTTC.

The rearrangement uses TRBV28 and TRBJ1-5; D gene ambiguous. Germline assignment: CDR1 MDHEN and CDR2 SYDVKM. This CDR3 contains 15 residues. V was pared by 7 bases and J by 2 bases, with 15 bases between. The CDR3 bases are TGTGCCAGCAATCAGTGGAGGGAACGCAATCAGCCCCAGCATTTT. Its protein is CASNQWRERNQPQHF.

This clone was counted between two and nine times. The rearrangement uses TRBV10-2 and TRBJ1-1; D uncertain. This CDR3 has 12 amino acids. Germline assignment: CDR1 WSHSY and CDR2 SAAADI. The V end lost 3 bases, the J end lost 10 bases, and 12 bases lay between the germline ends. CDR3 region: CASSDPGAGAFF. CDR3 in DNA: TGCGCCAGCAGTGATCCAGGAGCGGGAGCTTTCTTT.

The chain links TRBV4-1 to TRBJ2-1, with D maybe TRBD2 (5 bases). This CDR3 contains 20 residues. V dropped 2 bases and J dropped 3 bases, with 26 bases sitting between them. Germline values: CDR1 MGHRA, CDR2 YSYEKL. In DNA, the CDR3 is TGCGCCAGCAGCCAAAAGGCGGGTATACCCCCTCCAGCGGTCTACAATGAGCAGTTCTTC. It encodes CASSQKAGIPPPAVYNEQFF.

The chain has TRBV4-3 and TRBJ2-1; D possibly corresponds to TRBD2 (6 bases). CDR1 is LGHNA, CDR2 YSLEER, per germline. V was trimmed by 0 bases and J by 12 bases, leaving 15 bases between them. CDR3 length: 14 residues. The CDR3 nucleotides are TGCGCCAGCAGCCAAGATTACAGCGGGCCTCGGCAGTTCTTC. Translating gives CASSQDYSGPRQFF.

This sequence joins TRBV29-1 and TRBJ2-1, with D perhaps matching TRBD1 (6 bases). From germline, CDR1 is SQVTM and CDR2 ANQGSEA. V lost 7 bases and J lost 3, with 16 bases in between. This CDR3 spans 14 amino acids. The CDR3 bases are TGCAGCGACCACGGGTGGACAGTCTACAATGAGCAGTTCTTC. Protein sequence: CSDHGWTVYNEQFF.

V and J are TRBV19 and TRBJ1-1; no firm D call. Trimming took off 2 bases at V and 2 bases at J, with 12 bases between the two ends. The CDR3 is 15 amino acids. CDR1 and CDR2 from the germline V gene are LNHDA and SQIVND (reference sequence). The CDR3 region is CASSIFAGFNTEAFF. The CDR3 region has the DNA TGTGCCAGTAGTATATTTGCCGGGTTTAACACTGAAGCTTTCTTT.

The CDR3 bases are TGTGCCAGCAGTTTTGGGGGTTACCAGTACTTC. Protein sequence: CASSFGGYQYF. V is TRBV27 and J is TRBJ2-5; D assignment may be TRBD1 or TRBD2 (5 bases each). This CDR3 is built from 11 residues. From germline, CDR1 is MNHEY and CDR2 SMNVEV (reference sequence). Deletions cut 3 bases from V and 10 bases from J, with 9 bases between.